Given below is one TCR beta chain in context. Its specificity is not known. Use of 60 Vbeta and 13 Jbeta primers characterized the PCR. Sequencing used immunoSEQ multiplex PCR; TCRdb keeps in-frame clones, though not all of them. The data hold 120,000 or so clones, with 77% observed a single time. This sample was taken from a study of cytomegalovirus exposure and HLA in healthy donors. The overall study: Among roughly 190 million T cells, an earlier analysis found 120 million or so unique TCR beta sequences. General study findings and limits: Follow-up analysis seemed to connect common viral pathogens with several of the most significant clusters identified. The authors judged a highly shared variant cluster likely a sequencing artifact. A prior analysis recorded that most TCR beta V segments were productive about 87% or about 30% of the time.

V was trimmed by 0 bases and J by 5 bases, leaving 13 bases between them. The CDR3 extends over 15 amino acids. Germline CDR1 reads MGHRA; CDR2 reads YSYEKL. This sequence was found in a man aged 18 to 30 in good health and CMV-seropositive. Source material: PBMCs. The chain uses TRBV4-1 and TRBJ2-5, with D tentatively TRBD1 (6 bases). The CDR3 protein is CASSQEVGQGETQYF. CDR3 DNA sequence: TGCGCCAGCAGCCAAGAAGTAGGGCAGGGGGAGACCCAGTACTTC.